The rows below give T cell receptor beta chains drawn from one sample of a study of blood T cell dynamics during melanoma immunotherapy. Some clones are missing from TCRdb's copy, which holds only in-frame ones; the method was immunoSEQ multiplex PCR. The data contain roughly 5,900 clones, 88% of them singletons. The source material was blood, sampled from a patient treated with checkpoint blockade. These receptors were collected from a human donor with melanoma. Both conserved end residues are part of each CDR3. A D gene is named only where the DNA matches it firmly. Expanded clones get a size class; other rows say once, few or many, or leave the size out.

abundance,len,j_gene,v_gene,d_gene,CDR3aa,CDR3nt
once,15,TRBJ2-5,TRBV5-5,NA,CASSPQTGRQETQYF,TGTGCCAGCAGCCCCCAGACAGGGAGGCAAGAGACCCAGTACTTC
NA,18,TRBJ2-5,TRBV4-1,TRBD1,CASSQPSGTGGNQETQYF,TGCGCCAGCAGCCAGCCATCCGGGACAGGGGGCAACCAAGAGACCCAGTACTTC
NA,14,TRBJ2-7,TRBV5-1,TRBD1,CASSLGTGGYEQYF,TGCGCCAGCAGCTTAGGGACAGGGGGCTACGAGCAGTACTTC
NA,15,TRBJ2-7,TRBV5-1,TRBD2,CASSYLAGGGPEQYF,TGCGCCAGCAGCTATCTAGCGGGCGGCGGTCCCGAGCAGTACTTC
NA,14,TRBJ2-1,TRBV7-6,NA,CASSLVWGAYEQFF,TGTGCCAGCAGCTTAGTATGGGGGGCCTATGAGCAGTTCTTC
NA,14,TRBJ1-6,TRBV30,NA,CAWSGGRTNSPLHF,TGTGCCTGGAGCGGTGGGCGGACAAATTCACCCCTCCACTTT
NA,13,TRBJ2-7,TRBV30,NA,CAWSVGRDNEQYF,TGTGCCTGGAGTGTGGGCAGGGACAACGAGCAGTACTTC
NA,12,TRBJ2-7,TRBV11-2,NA,CASSLVRYEQYF,TGTGCCAGCAGCTTAGTACGCTACGAGCAGTACTTC
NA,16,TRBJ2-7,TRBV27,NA,CASTQRVDTMRYEQYF,TGTGCCAGCACCCAACGGGTGGATACGATGAGGTACGAGCAGTACTTC
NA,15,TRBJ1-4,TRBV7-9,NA,CASSPLGTSNEKLFF,TGTGCCAGCAGCCCGCTCGGGACAAGCAATGAAAAACTGTTTTTT
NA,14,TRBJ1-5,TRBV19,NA,CASSIDSFNQPQHF,TGTGCCAGTAGTATAGACAGTTTCAATCAGCCCCAGCATTTT
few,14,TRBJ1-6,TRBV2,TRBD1,CASSVGQGDSPLHF,TGTGCCAGCAGCGTCGGACAGGGGGACTCACCCCTCCACTTT
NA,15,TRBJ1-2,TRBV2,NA,CASSERDGRRRGYTF,TGTGCCAGCAGTGAAAGGGATGGCCGCCGTAGGGGCTACACCTTC
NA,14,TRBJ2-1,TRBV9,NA,CASSVEGFANEQFF,TGTGCCAGCAGCGTAGAGGGGTTTGCCAATGAGCAGTTCTTC
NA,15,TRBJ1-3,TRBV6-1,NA,CASSETGISGNTIYF,TGTGCCAGCAGTGAAACAGGGATCTCTGGAAACACCATATATTTT
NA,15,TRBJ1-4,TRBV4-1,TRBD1,CASSRPRQGNEKLFF,TGCGCCAGCAGCCGCCCGAGACAGGGGAATGAAAAACTGTTTTTT
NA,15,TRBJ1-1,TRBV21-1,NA,CASSKDRGANPEAFF,TGTGCCAGCAGCAAAGACCGGGGGGCCAACCCTGAAGCTTTCTTT
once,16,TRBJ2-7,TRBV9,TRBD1,CASSVESTTGSYEQYF,TGTGCCAGCAGCGTAGAATCAACGACAGGGAGCTACGAGCAGTACTTC
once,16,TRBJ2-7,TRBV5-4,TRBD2,CASSSRVAGKSYEQYF,TGTGCCAGCAGCTCCAGGGTAGCGGGGAAATCCTACGAGCAGTACTTC
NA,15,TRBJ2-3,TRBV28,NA,CASSPDTRWTDTQYF,TGTGCCAGCAGCCCGGACACCAGGTGGACAGATACGCAGTATTTT
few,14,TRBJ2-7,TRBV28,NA,CASSRYDNPGEQYF,TGTGCCAGCAGCCGATACGACAACCCGGGGGAGCAGTACTTC
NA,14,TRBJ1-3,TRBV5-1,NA,CASSLEVAGNTIYF,TGCGCCAGCAGCTTAGAGGTCGCCGGAAACACCATATATTTT
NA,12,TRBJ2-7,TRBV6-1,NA,CASSESRYEQYF,TGTGCCAGCAGTGAAAGTCGATACGAGCAGTACTTC
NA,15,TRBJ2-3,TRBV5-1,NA,CASSSGRLSTDTQYF,TGCGCCAGCAGCTCCGGACGGCTTAGCACAGATACGCAGTATTTT
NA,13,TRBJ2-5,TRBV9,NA,CASSYGAIETQYF,TGTGCCAGCAGCTATGGAGCCATCGAGACCCAGTACTTC
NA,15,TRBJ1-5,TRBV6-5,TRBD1,CASSPQGAGNQPQHF,TGTGCCAGCAGTCCTCAGGGGGCGGGCAATCAGCCCCAGCATTTT
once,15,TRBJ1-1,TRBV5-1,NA,CASSPWPSGNTEAFF,TGCGCCAGCAGCCCCTGGCCGAGCGGTAACACTGAAGCTTTCTTT
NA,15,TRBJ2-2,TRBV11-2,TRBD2,CASSRGLASTGELFF,TGTGCCAGCAGCCGAGGACTAGCGAGCACCGGGGAGCTGTTTTTT
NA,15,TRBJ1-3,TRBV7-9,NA,CASSLATQDGNTIYF,TGTGCCAGCAGCTTAGCGACCCAGGATGGAAACACCATATATTTT
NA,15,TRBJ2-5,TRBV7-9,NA,CASSLDGGETRAQYF,TGTGCCAGCAGCTTAGACGGCGGGGAAACAAGGGCCCAGTACTTC
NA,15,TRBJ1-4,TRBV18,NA,CASSLPGGPDEKLFF,TGTGCCAGCTCACTCCCCGGGGGGCCAGACGAAAAACTGTTTTTT
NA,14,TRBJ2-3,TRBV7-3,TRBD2,CASSLTGTSGGQYF,TGTGCCAGCAGCTTGACCGGGACTAGCGGGGGCCAGTATTTT
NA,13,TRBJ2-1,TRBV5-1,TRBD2,CASSFTGGPEQFF,TGCGCCAGCAGCTTTACGGGGGGGCCTGAGCAGTTCTTC
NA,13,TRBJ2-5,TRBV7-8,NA,CASSLGADETQYF,TGTGCCAGCAGCTTAGGAGCAGATGAGACCCAGTACTTC
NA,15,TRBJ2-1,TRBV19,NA,CASSISGGSYNEQFF,TGTGCCAGTAGTATATCTGGTGGTTCATACAATGAGCAGTTCTTC
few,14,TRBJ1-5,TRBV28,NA,CASRTTGFSQPQHF,TGTGCCAGCAGGACGACAGGTTTTTCCCAGCCCCAGCATTTT
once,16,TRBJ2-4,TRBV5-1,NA,CASSFGQALAKNIQYF,TGCGCCAGCAGCTTCGGCCAGGCCTTAGCCAAAAACATTCAGTACTTC
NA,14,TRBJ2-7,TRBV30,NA,CAWSEGILNYEQYF,TGTGCCTGGAGTGAAGGGATCCTGAACTACGAGCAGTACTTC
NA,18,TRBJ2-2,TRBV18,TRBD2,CASSPLRIQRGNTGELFF,TGTGCCAGCTCACCATTGCGGATTCAGCGGGGGAACACCGGGGAGCTGTTTTTT
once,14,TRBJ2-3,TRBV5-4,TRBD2,CASGTSGVADTQYF,TGTGCCAGCGGGACTAGCGGGGTTGCAGATACGCAGTATTTT
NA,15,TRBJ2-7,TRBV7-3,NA,CASSHRDLLPYEQYF,TGTGCCAGCAGCCACCGGGACTTGTTACCTTACGAGCAGTACTTC
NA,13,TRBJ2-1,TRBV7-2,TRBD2,CASSLVLAGTQFF,TGTGCCAGCAGCTTAGTGCTAGCGGGGACCCAGTTCTTC
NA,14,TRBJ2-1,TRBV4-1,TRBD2,CASSPEAGANEQFF,TGCGCCAGCAGCCCAGAAGCGGGGGCAAATGAGCAGTTCTTC
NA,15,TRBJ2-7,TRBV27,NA,CASSLTWGAHHEQYF,TGTGCCAGCAGTCTAACCTGGGGGGCGCACCACGAGCAGTACTTC
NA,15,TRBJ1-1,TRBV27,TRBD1,CASSLSGTGNTEAFF,TGTGCCAGCAGTCTTTCCGGGACAGGGAACACTGAAGCTTTCTTT
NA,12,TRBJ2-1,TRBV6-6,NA,CASKRDGVEQFF,TGTGCCAGCAAGAGGGATGGAGTTGAGCAGTTCTTC
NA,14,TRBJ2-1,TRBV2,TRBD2,CASSAGGGYNEQFF,TGTGCCAGCAGTGCAGGCGGGGGCTACAATGAGCAGTTCTTC
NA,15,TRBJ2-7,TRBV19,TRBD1,CASSILGTGLYEQYF,TGTGCCAGTAGTATTTTGGGGACAGGATTATACGAGCAGTACTTC
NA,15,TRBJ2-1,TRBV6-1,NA,CASSDEGTPYNEQFF,TGTGCCAGCAGTGACGAGGGAACCCCCTACAATGAGCAGTTCTTC
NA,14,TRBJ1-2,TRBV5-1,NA,CASSFMETNYGYTF,TGCGCCAGCAGCTTTATGGAAACTAACTATGGCTACACCTTC
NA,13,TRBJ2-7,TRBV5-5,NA,CASSLFWVGEQYF,TGTGCCAGCAGCTTGTTTTGGGTCGGCGAGCAGTACTTC
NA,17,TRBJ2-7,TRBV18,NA,CASSPRGALLRDYEQYF,TGTGCCAGCTCACCAAGGGGCGCCCTGCTACGGGACTACGAGCAGTACTTC
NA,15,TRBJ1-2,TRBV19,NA,CASSPLRRGNYGYTF,TGTGCCAGTAGTCCCCTTCGGCGGGGGAACTATGGCTACACCTTC
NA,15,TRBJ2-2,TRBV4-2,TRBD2,CASSRGSGAPGELFF,TGTGCCAGCAGCCGAGGTAGCGGGGCCCCCGGGGAGCTGTTTTTT
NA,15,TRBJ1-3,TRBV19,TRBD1,CASTPAGGKGNTIYF,TGTGCCAGTACTCCAGCAGGGGGAAAGGGGAACACCATATATTTT